A selection of T cell receptor beta chains follows, all from one sample in a study of cytomegalovirus exposure and HLA in healthy donors. Clones were read by immunoSEQ multiplex PCR, and TCRdb kept only the in-frame ones, dropping some. The repertoire includes some 96,000 clones, roughly 76% of them detected once, and 15% to 20% sits in the top ten. Material for sequencing was PBMCs. These receptors came from a woman aged 55-75 years in good health and CMV-seropositive. Each CDR3 is given with its conserved first and last residue. The D gene is left open where the match is weak. Rows give clone size only sometimes, using once, few, many, or a class for an expanded clone.

clone_size: .; j_call: TRBJ2-1; v_call: TRBV4-2; d_call: .; cdr3_nt: TGTGCCAGCAGCACCAATTTAGAGGATGAGCAGTTCTTC; cdr3_aa: CASSTNLEDEQFF
clone_size: .; j_call: TRBJ2-1; v_call: TRBV14; d_call: .; cdr3_nt: TGTGCCAGCAGCCAAGATCGAAGGTTTAGCCAGGGTTGGGCAAATGAGCAGTTCTTC; cdr3_aa: CASSQDRRFSQGWANEQFF
clone_size: few; j_call: TRBJ2-7; v_call: TRBV7-6; d_call: TRBD1; cdr3_nt: TGTGCCAGCAGCTTACGACAGGGGGGACCCTACGAGCAGTACTTC; cdr3_aa: CASSLRQGGPYEQYF
clone_size: .; j_call: TRBJ2-7; v_call: TRBV5-1; d_call: .; cdr3_nt: TGCGCCAGCAGAGGACAAGGAGCCTACGAGCAGTACTTC; cdr3_aa: CASRGQGAYEQYF
clone_size: .; j_call: TRBJ1-1; v_call: TRBV28; d_call: .; cdr3_nt: TGTGCCAGCAGTTACGGGACTGAAGCTTTCTTT; cdr3_aa: CASSYGTEAFF
clone_size: .; j_call: TRBJ2-1; v_call: TRBV10-3; d_call: TRBD2; cdr3_nt: TGTGCCAGTAGCCGGGGACTAGCGGACAATGAGCAGTTCTTC; cdr3_aa: CASSRGLADNEQFF
clone_size: .; j_call: TRBJ2-7; v_call: TRBV7-9; d_call: .; cdr3_nt: TGTGCCAGCAGCTTAGTTTCAAACCACGAGCAGTACTTC; cdr3_aa: CASSLVSNHEQYF
clone_size: few; j_call: TRBJ1-2; v_call: TRBV13; d_call: .; cdr3_nt: TGTGCCAGCAGACGCTTAGGACGGGAAAACTATGGCTACACCTTC; cdr3_aa: CASRRLGRENYGYTF
clone_size: .; j_call: TRBJ2-5; v_call: TRBV4-1; d_call: TRBD1; cdr3_nt: TGCGCCAGCAGCGAGGGACAGGGGATAGGGACCCAGTACTTC; cdr3_aa: CASSEGQGIGTQYF
clone_size: .; j_call: TRBJ2-1; v_call: TRBV7-9; d_call: .; cdr3_nt: TGTGCCAGCAGCTTAGTGCGGTTGGCGTCCTACAATGAGCAGTTCTTC; cdr3_aa: CASSLVRLASYNEQFF
clone_size: .; j_call: TRBJ2-2; v_call: TRBV30; d_call: TRBD1; cdr3_nt: TGTGCCATAGCCAGGGGGTCCGGGGAGCTGTTTTTT; cdr3_aa: CAIARGSGELFF
clone_size: .; j_call: TRBJ2-7; v_call: TRBV7-9; d_call: .; cdr3_nt: TGTTCCAGCAGCTGGAGCTACGAGCAGTACTTC; cdr3_aa: CSSSWSYEQYF
clone_size: .; j_call: TRBJ1-5; v_call: TRBV19; d_call: TRBD1; cdr3_nt: TGTGCCAGTAGTCCTAGGGGAAAACAGGGGATTCAGCCCCAGCATTTT; cdr3_aa: CASSPRGKQGIQPQHF
clone_size: .; j_call: TRBJ2-5; v_call: TRBV18; d_call: .; cdr3_nt: TGTGCCAGCTCACTAACATTCCAAGAGACCCAGTACTTC; cdr3_aa: CASSLTFQETQYF
clone_size: few; j_call: TRBJ1-6; v_call: TRBV7-9; d_call: .; cdr3_nt: TGTGCCAGCAGCTTATTCCAAAATAATTCACCCCTCCACTTT; cdr3_aa: CASSLFQNNSPLHF
clone_size: .; j_call: TRBJ2-3; v_call: TRBV5-1; d_call: .; cdr3_nt: TGCGCCAGCAGCCCCGGAGCAGATACGCAGTATTTT; cdr3_aa: CASSPGADTQYF
clone_size: .; j_call: TRBJ2-5; v_call: TRBV30; d_call: TRBD2; cdr3_nt: TGTGCCTGGAATCTTGCGGGAGGGGGTGAGACCCAGTACTTC; cdr3_aa: CAWNLAGGGETQYF
clone_size: .; j_call: TRBJ2-7; v_call: TRBV9; d_call: TRBD1; cdr3_nt: TGTGCCAGCAGCGTCGGACAGGGACCCTACGAGCAGTACTTC; cdr3_aa: CASSVGQGPYEQYF
clone_size: .; j_call: TRBJ2-2; v_call: TRBV5-6; d_call: TRBD2; cdr3_nt: TGTGCCAGCAGCCTAGCGGGAGGGCCTCGGCGGTTAGGAACCGGGGAGCTGTTTTTT; cdr3_aa: CASSLAGGPRRLGTGELFF
clone_size: once; j_call: TRBJ1-2; v_call: TRBV6-5; d_call: TRBD1; cdr3_nt: TGTGCCAGCAGTAACCCGGGACAGGGGGGGTATGGCTACACCTTC; cdr3_aa: CASSNPGQGGYGYTF
clone_size: .; j_call: TRBJ2-5; v_call: TRBV2; d_call: TRBD2; cdr3_nt: TGTGCCAGCAGGAATAGCGGGAATCTCAACTTC; cdr3_aa: CASRNSGNLNF
clone_size: once; j_call: TRBJ2-2; v_call: TRBV5-1; d_call: .; cdr3_nt: TGCGCCAGCAGCGAGGGACTCCAGAACACCGGGGAGCTGTTTTTT; cdr3_aa: CASSEGLQNTGELFF
clone_size: .; j_call: TRBJ2-1; v_call: TRBV5-4; d_call: .; cdr3_nt: TGTGCCAGCAACTCCCCTAGGCGTGAGCAGTTCTTC; cdr3_aa: CASNSPRREQFF
clone_size: .; j_call: TRBJ2-6; v_call: TRBV6-4; d_call: .; cdr3_nt: TGTGCCAGCAGTCTCGACAGCTCTGGGGCCAACGTCCTGACTTTC; cdr3_aa: CASSLDSSGANVLTF
clone_size: .; j_call: TRBJ1-1; v_call: TRBV7-9; d_call: TRBD1; cdr3_nt: TGTGCCAGCAGCTCGGGACAGTGGAACACTGAAGCTTTCTTT; cdr3_aa: CASSSGQWNTEAFF
clone_size: once; j_call: TRBJ2-5; v_call: TRBV6-5; d_call: TRBD1; cdr3_nt: TGTGCCAGCAGTTACTCAGGGGGCGCGAGGACCCAGTACTTC; cdr3_aa: CASSYSGGARTQYF
clone_size: .; j_call: TRBJ2-1; v_call: TRBV6-5; d_call: .; cdr3_nt: TGTGCCAGCAGACGGCTAGATTATGAGCAGTTCTTC; cdr3_aa: CASRRLDYEQFF
clone_size: few; j_call: TRBJ1-6; v_call: TRBV27; d_call: .; cdr3_nt: TGTGCCAGCAGTTTAGAGGGGGTTGGTAATTCACCCCTCCACTTT; cdr3_aa: CASSLEGVGNSPLHF
clone_size: .; j_call: TRBJ2-1; v_call: TRBV5-6; d_call: .; cdr3_nt: TGTGCCAGCAGCTTGAATGGGGGGGGCGGTATCAATGAGCAGTTCTTC; cdr3_aa: CASSLNGGGGINEQFF
clone_size: .; j_call: TRBJ1-5; v_call: TRBV4-1; d_call: TRBD1; cdr3_nt: TGCGCCAGCAGCCAGCAACAGGGGTTGGGGCAGCCCCAGCATTTT; cdr3_aa: CASSQQQGLGQPQHF
clone_size: few; j_call: TRBJ1-1; v_call: TRBV4-1; d_call: .; cdr3_nt: TGCGCCAGCAGCCAAGATTTCCGCAGGGGGAACACTGAAGCTTTCTTT; cdr3_aa: CASSQDFRRGNTEAFF
clone_size: .; j_call: TRBJ2-1; v_call: TRBV10-2; d_call: .; cdr3_nt: TGCGCCAGCAGTGTTGCCGGGAGCTCCTACAATGAGCAGTTCTTC; cdr3_aa: CASSVAGSSYNEQFF
clone_size: .; j_call: TRBJ1-2; v_call: TRBV20-1; d_call: .; cdr3_nt: TGCAGTGCAAGACGTCGTCCTGGCTACACCTTC; cdr3_aa: CSARRRPGYTF
clone_size: .; j_call: TRBJ1-5; v_call: TRBV2; d_call: .; cdr3_nt: TGTGCCAGCACCCGGGACAATAATCAGCCCCAGCATTTT; cdr3_aa: CASTRDNNQPQHF
clone_size: few; j_call: TRBJ1-5; v_call: TRBV7-9; d_call: .; cdr3_nt: TGTGCCAGCAGCCCCTCGGGGGGGTATCAGCCCCAGCATTTT; cdr3_aa: CASSPSGGYQPQHF
clone_size: .; j_call: TRBJ2-5; v_call: TRBV30; d_call: .; cdr3_nt: TGTGCCTACCTCCGAGGGGAGACCCAGTACTTC; cdr3_aa: CAYLRGETQYF
clone_size: .; j_call: TRBJ1-3; v_call: TRBV14; d_call: .; cdr3_nt: TGTGCCAGCAGCCATCTAGGAGCAGGAAACACCATATATTTT; cdr3_aa: CASSHLGAGNTIYF
clone_size: few; j_call: TRBJ1-1; v_call: TRBV6-6; d_call: .; cdr3_nt: TGTGCCAGCACCAAGCAGGGGACTGAAGCTTTCTTT; cdr3_aa: CASTKQGTEAFF
clone_size: .; j_call: TRBJ2-7; v_call: TRBV29-1; d_call: .; cdr3_nt: TGCAGCGTTGACCAGGGGAGCGGGATGTTCGAGCAGTACTTC; cdr3_aa: CSVDQGSGMFEQYF
clone_size: .; j_call: TRBJ2-1; v_call: TRBV7-8; d_call: TRBD2; cdr3_nt: TGTGCCAGCACCAGGGGACTAGCGGGAGATGAGCAGTTCTTC; cdr3_aa: CASTRGLAGDEQFF
clone_size: .; j_call: TRBJ2-1; v_call: TRBV13; d_call: TRBD2; cdr3_nt: TGTGCCAGCAGCTCCGGGACTAGCGGGGACAATGAGCAGTTCTTC; cdr3_aa: CASSSGTSGDNEQFF